A selection of T cell receptor beta chains follows, all from one sample in a study of brain T cells in children with intractable seizures. Some clones are missing from TCRdb's copy, which holds only in-frame ones; the method was immunoSEQ multiplex PCR. The sample holds about 340,000 clones, more than 85% seen once. The material sequenced was peripheral blood, taken around 5 months after surgery. The receptors shown here come from a boy less than two years old with tuberous sclerosis and intractable seizures. CDR3s leave out the opening cysteine and the closing phenylalanine or tryptophan. Each record gives: V gene, D gene, J gene, CDR3 protein. D genes are given only for firm matches.

>TRBV3-1/TRBV3-2|TRBD2|TRBJ2-7
ASSRSSGPGEQY
>TRBV12-5|TRBD1|TRBJ2-2
ASGFGQGATGELF
>TRBV19|NA|TRBJ2-2
ASSPPGLANTGELF
>TRBV19|NA|TRBJ2-2
ASRGNPNTGELF
>TRBV5-1|TRBD1|TRBJ2-1
ASSHPPGGAYNEQF
>TRBV19|NA|TRBJ1-1
ASSHGRLNTEAF
>TRBV2|NA|TRBJ2-1
ASSDGRVGEQF
>TRBV5-1|NA|TRBJ2-3
ASSLSTDTQY
>TRBV29-1|NA|TRBJ2-7
SVGDNYEQY
>TRBV6-2/TRBV6-3|TRBD2|TRBJ2-7
ASSRTSRSYEQY
>TRBV20-1|NA|TRBJ2-5
SASAQGETQY
>TRBV30|NA|TRBJ2-1
AWSVRGYEQF
>TRBV13|NA|TRBJ1-1
ASSSPYRVGTEAF
>TRBV6-5|TRBD1|TRBJ1-2
ASSREAGGSYGYT
>TRBV6-4|TRBD1|TRBJ2-7
ASSDKGGRSYEQY
>TRBV19|NA|TRBJ1-1
ASSAGEAF
>TRBV9|TRBD1|TRBJ2-7
ASSAQGGQGIGEQY
>TRBV2|TRBD2|TRBJ2-6
ASQREHYSGANVLT
>TRBV5-8|TRBD1|TRBJ1-1
ASSGGTDTSEAF
>TRBV4-1|TRBD2|TRBJ2-1
ASSLPGLAGSNEQF
>TRBV4-2|NA|TRBJ2-3
ASSQYYPTSLDDSDTQY
>TRBV7-9|NA|TRBJ2-1
ASSLGRVLSYNEQF
>TRBV12-3/TRBV12-4|NA|TRBJ1-2
ASSLGINYGYT
>TRBV2|NA|TRBJ2-1
ASSVPSSYNEQF
>TRBV20-1|NA|TRBJ1-5
SATDSEGLNSNQPQH
>TRBV5-8|NA|TRBJ2-1
ASSLEGGMVDEQF
>TRBV19|NA|TRBJ1-6
ASSLRQAQQSPLH
>TRBV9|TRBD2|TRBJ2-5
ASSITSGIETQY